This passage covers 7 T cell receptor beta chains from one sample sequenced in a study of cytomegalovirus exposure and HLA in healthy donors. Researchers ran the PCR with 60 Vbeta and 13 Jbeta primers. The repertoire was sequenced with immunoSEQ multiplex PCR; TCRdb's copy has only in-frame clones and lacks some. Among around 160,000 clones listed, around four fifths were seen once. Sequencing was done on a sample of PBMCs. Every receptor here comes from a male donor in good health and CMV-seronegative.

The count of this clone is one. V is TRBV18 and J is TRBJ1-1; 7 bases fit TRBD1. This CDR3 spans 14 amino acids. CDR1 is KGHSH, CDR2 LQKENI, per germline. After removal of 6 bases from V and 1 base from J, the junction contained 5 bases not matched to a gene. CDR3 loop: CASSPGQWNTEAFF. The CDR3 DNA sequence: TGTGCCAGCTCGCCGGGACAGTGGAACACTGAAGCTTTCTTT.

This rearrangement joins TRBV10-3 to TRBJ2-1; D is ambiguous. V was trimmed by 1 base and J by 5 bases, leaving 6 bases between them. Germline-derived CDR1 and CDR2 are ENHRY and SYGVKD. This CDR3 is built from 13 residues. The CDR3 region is CAISEYANNEQFF. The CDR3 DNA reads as TGTGCCATCAGTGAGTATGCGAACAATGAGCAGTTCTTC.

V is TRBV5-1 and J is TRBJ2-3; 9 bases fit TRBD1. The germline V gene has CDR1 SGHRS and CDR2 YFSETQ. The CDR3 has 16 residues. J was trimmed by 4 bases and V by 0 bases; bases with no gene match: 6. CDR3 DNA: TGCGCCAGCAGCTTGGAAGGACAGGGGTTACCAGATACGCAGTATTTT. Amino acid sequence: CASSLEGQGLPDTQYF. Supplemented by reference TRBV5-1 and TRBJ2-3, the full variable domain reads KAGVTQTPRYLIKTRGQQVTLSCSPISGHRSVSWYQQTPGQGLQFLFEYFSETQRNKGNFPGRFSGRQFSNSRSEMNVSTLELGDSALYLCASSLEGQGLPDTQYFGPGTRLTVL.

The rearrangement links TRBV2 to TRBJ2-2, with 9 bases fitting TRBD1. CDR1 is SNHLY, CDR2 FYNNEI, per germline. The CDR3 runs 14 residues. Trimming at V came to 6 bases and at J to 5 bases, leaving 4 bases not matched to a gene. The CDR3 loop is CASSGQGNTGELFF. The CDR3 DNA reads TGTGCCAGCAGCGGACAGGGGAATACCGGGGAGCTGTTTTTT.

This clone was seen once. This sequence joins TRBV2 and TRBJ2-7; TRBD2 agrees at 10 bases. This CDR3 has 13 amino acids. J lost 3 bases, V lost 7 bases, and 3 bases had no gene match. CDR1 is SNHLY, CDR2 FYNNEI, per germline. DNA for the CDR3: TGTGCCAGCACCAGGACTAGCGGCTACGAGCAGTACTTC. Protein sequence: CASTRTSGYEQYF.

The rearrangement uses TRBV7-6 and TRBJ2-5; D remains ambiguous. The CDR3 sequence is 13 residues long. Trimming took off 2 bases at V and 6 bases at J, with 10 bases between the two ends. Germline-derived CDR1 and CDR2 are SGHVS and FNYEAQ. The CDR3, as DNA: TGTGCCAGCAGCTTACGAGCGACGAAGACCCAGTACTTC. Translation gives CASSLRATKTQYF.

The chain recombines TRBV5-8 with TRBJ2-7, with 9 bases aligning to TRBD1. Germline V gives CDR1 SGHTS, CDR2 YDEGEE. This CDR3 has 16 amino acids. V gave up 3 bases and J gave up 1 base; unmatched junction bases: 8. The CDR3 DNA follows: TGTGCCAGCAGCTGGACCCGACAGGGGGGGTCCTACGAGCAGTACTTC. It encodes CASSWTRQGGSYEQYF.